This T cell receptor (beta chain) was identified during a study of T cells in Graves' hyperthyroidism and ophthalmopathy. Study conclusions and caveats: Prediction of ophthalmopathy progression came a median 6.5 months pre-onset. Blood also showed most of the thyroid clonotypes that were expanded above 0.001.

The TCR beta CDR3 regions underwent amplification using RNA transcripts as the source. The primer set for the first-round RT-PCR of the TCR CDR3 was HTBI. TCRdb reprocessed the multiplex PCR reads via MiXCR and lists one record per CDR3 protein. The profile covers about 350,000 distinct CDR3 sequences, with about 18% appearing a single time and almost 35% taken by the ten largest. Clinicians diagnosed patients from clinical symptoms, serum thyroxine and TRAb, thyroid ultrasound and orbital computed tomography. 9.5 to 10 ml fresh peripheral blood yielded the PBMCs. Concerning this clonotype itself: Its matching antigen is unknown. A read error may produce the germline difference seen at one junction end.

This TCR derives from a woman in her 30s with Graves' hyperthyroidism that later progressed to Graves' ophthalmopathy. The sequenced material came from blood.

The CDR3 nucleotides read TGTGCCAGCAGCGTAGACTTAGCGGGAGGGCCTGTAGATGAGCAGTTCTTC. Translated, it gives CASSVDLAGGPVDEQFF. V usage is TRBV11-2 and J usage is TRBJ2-1; 11 bases fit TRBD2. The germline gives CDR1 SGHAT, CDR2 FQNNGV. The CDR3 has 17 residues.